This T cell receptor beta chain was profiled in a study of resident and recirculating memory T cells in vitiligo. The repertoire was sequenced with immunoSEQ multiplex PCR; TCRdb's copy has only in-frame clones and lacks some. The table includes approximately 69,000 clones, roughly nine tenths detected once. The V and J ends lost 3 bases and 4 bases, in that order; junction bases with no gene match: 8. Germline loops: CDR1 SGHTA, CDR2 FQGNSA. The CDR3 spans 15 residues. Material for sequencing was blood. This chain joins TRBV7-2 and TRBJ1-2, with 7 bases that match TRBD1. This receptor was obtained from a male donor with vitiligo. CDR3 in amino acids: CASSLGSTGPYGYTF. The CDR3 coding sequence is TGTGCCAGCAGCTTGGGTTCGACAGGGCCCTATGGCTACACCTTC.